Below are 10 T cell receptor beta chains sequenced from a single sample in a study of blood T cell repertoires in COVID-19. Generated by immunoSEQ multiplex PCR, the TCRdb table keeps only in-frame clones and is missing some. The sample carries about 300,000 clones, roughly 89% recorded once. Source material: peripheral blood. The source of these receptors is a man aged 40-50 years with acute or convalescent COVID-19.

CDR3 sequence: CASSPAALGEQYF. CDR3 sequence (DNA): TGTGCCAGCAGCCCCGCGGCGCTTGGAGAGCAGTACTTC. This chain links TRBV11-2 with TRBJ2-7; D uncertain. V was pared by 5 bases and J by 7 bases, with 15 bases between. CDR1 is SGHAT, CDR2 FQNNGV, per germline. CDR3 length: 13 amino acids.

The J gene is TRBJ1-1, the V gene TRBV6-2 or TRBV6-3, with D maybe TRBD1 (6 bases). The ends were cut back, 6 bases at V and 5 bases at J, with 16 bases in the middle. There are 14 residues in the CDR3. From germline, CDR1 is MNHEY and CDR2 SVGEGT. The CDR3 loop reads CASSSDRFSTEAFF. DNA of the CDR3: TGTGCCAGCAGCTCCGACAGGTTCTCAACTGAAGCTTTCTTT.

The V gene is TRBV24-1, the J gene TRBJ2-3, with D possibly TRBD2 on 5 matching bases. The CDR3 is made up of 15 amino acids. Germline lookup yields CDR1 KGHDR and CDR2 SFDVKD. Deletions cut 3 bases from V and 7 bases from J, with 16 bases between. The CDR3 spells CATSDPGRYTNTQYF. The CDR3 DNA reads TGTGCCACCAGTGATCCGGGGAGATACACTAATACGCAGTATTTT.

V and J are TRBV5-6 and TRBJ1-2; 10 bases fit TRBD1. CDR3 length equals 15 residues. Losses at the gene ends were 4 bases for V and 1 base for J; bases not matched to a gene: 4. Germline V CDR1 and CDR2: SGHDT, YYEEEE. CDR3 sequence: CASSTWTGGNYGYTF. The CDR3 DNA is TGTGCCAGCAGCACATGGACAGGGGGTAACTATGGCTACACCTTC.

The CDR3 sequence is CASSELGGGGRPQHF. Written as DNA, the CDR3 is TGTGCCAGCAGTGAATTAGGAGGCGGCGGGCGGCCCCAGCATTTT. V is TRBV2 and J is TRBJ1-5; no clear D gene. Trimming removed 2 bases at V and 9 bases at J, with 17 bases between. The CDR3 covers 15 residues. CDR1 is SNHLY and CDR2 is FYNNEI in the germline V gene. Full variable domain (remainder filled in from reference TRBV2 and TRBJ1-5): EPEVTQTPSHQVTQMGQEVILRCVPISNHLYFYWYRQILGQKVEFLVSFYNNEISEKSEIFDDQFSVERPDGSNFTLKIRSTKLEDSAMYFCASSELGGGGRPQHFGDGTRLSIL.

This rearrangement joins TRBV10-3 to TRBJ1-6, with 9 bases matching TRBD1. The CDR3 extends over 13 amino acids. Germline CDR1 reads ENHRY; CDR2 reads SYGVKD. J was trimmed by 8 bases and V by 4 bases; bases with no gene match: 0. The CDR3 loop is CAISGDRDSPLHF. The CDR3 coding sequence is TGTGCCATCAGTGGGGACAGGGATTCACCCCTCCACTTT.

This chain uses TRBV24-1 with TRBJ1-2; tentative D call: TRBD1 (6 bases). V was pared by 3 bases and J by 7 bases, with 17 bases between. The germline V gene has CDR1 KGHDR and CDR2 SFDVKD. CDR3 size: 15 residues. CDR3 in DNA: TGTGCCACCAGTGATCGCTCGACAGGTTCGGGTGGCTACACCTTC. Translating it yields CATSDRSTGSGGYTF.

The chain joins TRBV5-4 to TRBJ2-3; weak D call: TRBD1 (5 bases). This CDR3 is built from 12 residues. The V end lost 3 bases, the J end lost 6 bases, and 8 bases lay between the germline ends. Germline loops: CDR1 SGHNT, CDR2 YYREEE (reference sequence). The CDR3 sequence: CASSSYRDTQYF. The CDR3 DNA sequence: TGTGCCAGCAGCTCCTACAGGGATACGCAGTATTTT.

Written as DNA, the CDR3 is TGTGCCAGCAGCTCCATTGCGAACACCGGGGAGCTGTTTTTT. It encodes CASSSIANTGELFF. This chain connects TRBV7-3 to TRBJ2-2; D unresolved. Germline CDR1 reads SGHTA; CDR2 reads FQGTGA. Trimming cost V 4 bases and J 0 bases, with 6 bases left between them. The CDR3 is 14 amino acids. Using reference TRBV7-3 and TRBJ2-2 for the parts outside the CDR3, the full variable domain is GAGVSQTPSNKVTEKGKYVELRCDPISGHTALYWYRQSLGQGPEFLIYFQGTGAADDSGLPNDRFFAVRPEGSVSTLKIQRTERGDSAVYLCASSSIANTGELFFGEGSRLTVL.

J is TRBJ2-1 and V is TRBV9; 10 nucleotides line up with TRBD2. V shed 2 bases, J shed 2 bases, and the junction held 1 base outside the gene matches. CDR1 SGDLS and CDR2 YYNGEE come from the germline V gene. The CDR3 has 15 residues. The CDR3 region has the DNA TGTGCCAGCAGCGTCACTAGCGGGACCTACAATGAGCAGTTCTTC. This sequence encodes CASSVTSGTYNEQFF.